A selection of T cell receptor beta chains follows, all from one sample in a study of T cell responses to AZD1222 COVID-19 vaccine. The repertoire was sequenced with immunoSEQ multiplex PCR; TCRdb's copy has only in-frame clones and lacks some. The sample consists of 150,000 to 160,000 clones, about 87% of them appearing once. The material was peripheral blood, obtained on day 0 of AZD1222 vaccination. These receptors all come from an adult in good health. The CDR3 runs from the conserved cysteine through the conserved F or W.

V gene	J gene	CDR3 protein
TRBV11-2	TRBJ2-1	CASSLDFLVSPYNEQFF
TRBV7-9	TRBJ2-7	CASAAADEQYF
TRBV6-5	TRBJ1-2	CASSQTGGAGYGYTF
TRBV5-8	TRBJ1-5	CASSLRISSDQPQHF
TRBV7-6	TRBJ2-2	CASSSRTAITGELFF
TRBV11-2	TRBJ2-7	CASSLEVGIYEQYF
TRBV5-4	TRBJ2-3	CASSSPGQSTDTQYF
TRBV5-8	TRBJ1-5	CASSIEGTGGNQPQHF
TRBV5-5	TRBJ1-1	CASSLAPDVNTEAFF
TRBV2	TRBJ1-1	CASSEAERMNTEAFF
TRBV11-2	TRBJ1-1	CASRLRDTEAFF
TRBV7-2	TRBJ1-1	CASSLKPSGAFF
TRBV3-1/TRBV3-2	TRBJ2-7	CASSRTGEQYF
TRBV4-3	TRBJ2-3	CASSQAGTDTQYF
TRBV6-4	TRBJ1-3	CASIHRSSGNTIYF
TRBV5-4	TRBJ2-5	CASSLQGAKETQYF
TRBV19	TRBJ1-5	CASSRDSNQPQHF
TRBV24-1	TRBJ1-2	CATSDLASMVIYGYTF
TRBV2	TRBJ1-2	CASSQDSYGYTF
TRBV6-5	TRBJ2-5	CASSYSLGGGETQYF
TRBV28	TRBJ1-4	CASRRTGTNEKLFF
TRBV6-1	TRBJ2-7	CASSELEGQWGYEQYF
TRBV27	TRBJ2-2	CASSLFLPFGDRELFF
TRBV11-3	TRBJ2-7	CASSLGTGDEQYF
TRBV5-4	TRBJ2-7	CASSLNRGGASYEQYF
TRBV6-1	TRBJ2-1	CASSEEGDRYNEQFF
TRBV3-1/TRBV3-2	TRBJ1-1	CASSQEGWGITEAFF
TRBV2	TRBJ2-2	CASTSGGYGELFF
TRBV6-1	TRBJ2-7	CASSEMVTGREQYF
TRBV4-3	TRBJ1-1	CASSQDITGRGAFF
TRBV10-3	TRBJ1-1	CAISGGPNTEAFF
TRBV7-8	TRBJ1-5	CASSSTSRGKGQPQHF
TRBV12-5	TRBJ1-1	CASGLVLGRNTEAFF
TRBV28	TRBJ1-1	CAIGTAFEAFF
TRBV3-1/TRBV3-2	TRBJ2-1	CASSQVERNWQFF
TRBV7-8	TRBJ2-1	CASSPGTSGGQREFF
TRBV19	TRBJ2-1	CASSIATALTGNEQFF
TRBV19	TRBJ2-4	CASSTAGGKNIQYF
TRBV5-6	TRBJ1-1	CASSPDVRGHAEAFF
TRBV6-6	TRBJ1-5	CASSSSEFNQPQHF
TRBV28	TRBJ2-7	CASSLTGALAYEQYF
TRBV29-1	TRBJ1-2	CSVGTGIGNGYTF